This T cell receptor beta chain was captured by sequencing in a study of T-cell reconstitution after alpha-beta-depleted transplantation in children (dated by TCRdb to the mid-2010s). Looking at the study overall: T-cell immune reconstitution after TCRalphabeta/CD19-depleted allogeneic hematopoietic cell transplantation in children was quantitatively tracked in the study by means of TCR repertoire profiling. Broader findings and caveats from the paper: Over subsequent months, a decline in hyperexpanded clone frequencies was noted, and after one year, T-cell counts and TCRbeta diversity were mostly ascribed to newly produced T cells. The apparently early recovery of alphabetaT-cell counts about two months after transplant reportedly depended on only several hundred rapidly expanded clones that came from non-depleted graft cells. The high TCRbeta diversity at day 60 in some patients was ascribed to recipient T cells and intrathymic progenitors that had survived conditioning.

The germline V gene provides CDR1 MNHEY and CDR2 SVGEGT. Spanning cysteine to phenylalanine, the CDR3 consists of 16 amino acids. Of the read, only the CDR3 DNA is kept; its 48 bases are in frame from base 1. V is cut by 7 bases and J by 0 bases, and the space between the germline ends is 17 bases. Library generation was performed with PCR. TCRdb names Illumina HiSeq 2500 as the instrument used. Molecular barcoding was employed in the preparation of TCR libraries, with unique molecular identifiers being used to normalize TCRbeta repertoire quantification. Starting from the raw public reads, TCRdb applied fastp trimming at Q25, assembled clones with MiXCR and retained in-frame beta chains. Each entry is one CDR3 protein sequence, shown with its most common DNA and genes. The sample has about 170,000 distinct CDR3 sequences on record, 11% of them singletons. The ten top clones hold around 14% of the sample.

The treatment or condition label, as the study defines it: allogeneic hematopoietic cell transplantation with graft depleted of TCRalphabeta T cells and CD19 B cells. The transplant recipients were children given TCRalphabeta/CD19-depleted allogeneic hematopoietic cell grafts. This clonotype was detected ten times or more. Its specific antigen is unknown. One base away there is no much larger clone; base qualities are not given. Sequenced material: PBMCs, taken before TCRalphabeta/CD19-depleted stem cell transplant. Recombination joined TRBV6-2 or TRBV6-3 with TRBJ2-3, with TRBD2 as a weak D call on 5 bases. The receptor comes from a boy aged 2 to 10 with acute myeloid leukemia, due to receive a stem cell transplant. The sequenced DNA: TGTGCCAGCACCGGGGTCGGTATCCCTAGCACAGATACGCAGTATTTT. Translated, this is CASTGVGIPSTDTQYF.